The 8 T cell receptor beta chains listed next were all sequenced from one sample in a study of beta chain features in type 1 diabetes. Isolated RNA was reverse transcribed in full, so expressed TCRB transcripts were sequenced. The assay was immunoSEQ multiplex PCR, and TCRdb's table has in-frame clones only and misses some. Of more than 300,000 clones listed, about 15% were seen once; the top ten hold approximately 0.02%. Input material: naive CD4+ T cells from blood. Source of these receptors: a woman aged 18-35 years in good health.

This clone was observed a handful of times. The chain employs TRBV5-1 and TRBJ1-5; tentatively, D is TRBD1 (5 bases). The CDR3 has 15 amino acids. Germline lookup yields CDR1 SGHRS and CDR2 YFSETQ. Trimming took off 0 bases at V and 6 bases at J, with 13 bases between the two ends. CDR3 sequence reads: CASSLEGEVTQPQHF. In DNA form, the CDR3 reads TGCGCCAGCAGCTTGGAAGGGGAGGTGACTCAGCCCCAGCATTTT.

This clone turned up a few times. The gene calls are TRBV27 and TRBJ1-1, with 10 bases that match TRBD1. The CDR3 has 16 amino acids. J lost 0 bases, V lost 5 bases, and 6 bases had no gene match. Looked up from germline, CDR1 is MNHEY and CDR2 is SMNVEV (reference sequence). The CDR3 coding sequence is TGTGCCAGCAGTATCGACAGGGGGCGAGTGAACACTGAAGCTTTCTTT. Residues: CASSIDRGRVNTEAFF.

This clone has only a few counts. The chain uses TRBV5-4 and TRBJ2-5, with 7 bases lining up with TRBD1. J lost 3 bases, V lost 4 bases, and 3 bases had no gene match. Germline values: CDR1 SGHNT, CDR2 YYREEE (reference sequence). CDR3 length: 13 residues. CDR3: CASSVGTEETQYF. In DNA form, the CDR3 reads TGTGCCAGCAGCGTCGGGACAGAAGAGACCCAGTACTTC.

This clone appeared once. V gene TRBV5-6 combines with J gene TRBJ2-3, with D uncertain. Trimming stripped 7 bases from V and 6 bases from J, with 12 bases between. Germline CDR1 SGHDT, CDR2 YYEEEE. CDR3 length equals 12 residues. The CDR3 coding sequence is TGTGCCAGCGCGATCTCCCCGGATACGCAGTATTTT. Its protein product is CASAISPDTQYF.

The chain joins TRBV6-1 to TRBJ1-2; 8 nucleotides match TRBD1. This CDR3 region has 14 residues. Germline trimming cut 2 bases from V and 6 bases from J; bases unmatched to any gene: 5. Per germline, CDR1 MNHNS and CDR2 SASEGT. The CDR3 loop is CASSERRQGNGYTF. The CDR3 DNA follows: TGTGCCAGCAGTGAAAGGCGACAGGGGAATGGCTACACCTTC.

The V call is TRBV7-9, the J call TRBJ1-1, with 7 bases matching TRBD1. Germline V gene sequence: CDR1 SEHNR, CDR2 FQNEAQ (reference sequence). The CDR3 totals 15 residues. J gave up 2 bases and V 2 bases, and 5 bases lay outside the gene matches. Here the CDR3 DNA reads TGTGCCAGCAGCTTAACAGGGGTTTCTAACACTGAAGCTTTCTTT. It is translated as CASSLTGVSNTEAFF.

There are a few counts of this clone. The chain employs TRBV4-3 and TRBJ2-1; weak D call: TRBD2 (6 bases). Germline V gene lookup returns CDR1 LGHNA and CDR2 YSLEER. Trimming took off 1 base at V and 5 bases at J, with 9 bases between the two ends. CDR3 length: 14 amino acids. The CDR3 sequence: CASSQVWGDNEQFF. CDR3 nucleotide sequence: TGCGCCAGCAGCCAAGTGTGGGGGGACAATGAGCAGTTCTTC.

In its sample, this clone was seen a few times. CDR3 sequence: CASSFWTSGSSYEQYF. CDR3 nucleotides: TGTGCCAGCAGCTTTTGGACTAGCGGGAGCTCCTACGAGCAGTACTTC. The chain combines TRBV7-9 with TRBJ2-7; 13 bases map to TRBD2. The J segment lost 0 bases and the V segment lost 3 bases, leaving 2 bases of the junction unmatched. The CDR3 extends over 16 amino acids. Germline V lookup: CDR1 SEHNR, CDR2 FQNEAQ (reference sequence).